This TCR beta chain was found in a study of early T cells in non-severe SARS-CoV-2 infection. Study background: Chains from this unsorted whole-blood bulk RNA could not be paired.

Overall study results and limits: The study's VDJdb matching favored anti-spike CD8 responses and missed private and CD4 specificities.

At least ten counts were recorded for this clonotype. Its antigen is not known. Unique molecular identifiers were added to individual cDNA molecules. Each CDR3 protein gets one entry after TCRdb re-called the 5' RACE reads with MiXCR. This sample yields 35,000 to 40,000 distinct CDR3 sequences, of which around 6% are seen a single time; 6% to 9% belongs to the top ten. Sequencing was carried out using whole blood. The sequence was obtained from an adult who was a healthcare worker with PCR-confirmed SARS-CoV-2 infection or an uninfected control (not recorded which).

The CDR3 spells CSARDPRLNTEAFF. CDR3 bases: TGCAGTGCTAGAGATCCCAGATTGAACACTGAAGCTTTCTTT. This chain links TRBV20-1 with TRBJ1-1; no clear D. This CDR3 spans 14 amino acids. From germline, CDR1 is DFQATT and CDR2 SNEGSKA (reference sequence). Trimming pared 0 bases from V and 0 bases from J, leaving 8 bases between.